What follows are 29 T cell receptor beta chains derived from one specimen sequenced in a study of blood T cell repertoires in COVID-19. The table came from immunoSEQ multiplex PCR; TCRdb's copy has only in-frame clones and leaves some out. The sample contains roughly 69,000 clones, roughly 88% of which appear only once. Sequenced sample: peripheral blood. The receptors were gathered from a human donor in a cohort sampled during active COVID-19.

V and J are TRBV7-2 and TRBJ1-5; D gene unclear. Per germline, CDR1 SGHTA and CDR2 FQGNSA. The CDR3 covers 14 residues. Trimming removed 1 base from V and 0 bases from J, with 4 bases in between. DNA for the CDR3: TGTGCCAGCAGCTTAGACTCTAGCAATCAGCCCCAGCATTTT. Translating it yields CASSLDSSNQPQHF.

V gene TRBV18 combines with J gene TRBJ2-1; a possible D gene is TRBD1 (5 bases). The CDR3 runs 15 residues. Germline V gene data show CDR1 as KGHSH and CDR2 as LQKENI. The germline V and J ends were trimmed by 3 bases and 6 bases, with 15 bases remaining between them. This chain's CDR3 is CASSPLAGMGNEQFF. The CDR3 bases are TGTGCCAGCTCACCCCTGGCAGGGATGGGCAATGAGCAGTTCTTC.

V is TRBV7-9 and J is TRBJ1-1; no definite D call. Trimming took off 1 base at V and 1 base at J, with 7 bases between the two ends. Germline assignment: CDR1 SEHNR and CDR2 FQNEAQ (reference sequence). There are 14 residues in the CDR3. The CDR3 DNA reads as TGTGCCAGCAGCTTAGTACAGACGAACACTGAAGCTTTCTTT. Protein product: CASSLVQTNTEAFF.

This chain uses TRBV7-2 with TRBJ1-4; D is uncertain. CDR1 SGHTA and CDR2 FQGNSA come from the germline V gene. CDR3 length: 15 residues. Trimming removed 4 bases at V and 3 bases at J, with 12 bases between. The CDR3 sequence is CASSSNGLANEKLFF. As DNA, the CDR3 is TGTGCCAGCAGCTCTAATGGTCTAGCTAATGAAAAACTGTTTTTT.

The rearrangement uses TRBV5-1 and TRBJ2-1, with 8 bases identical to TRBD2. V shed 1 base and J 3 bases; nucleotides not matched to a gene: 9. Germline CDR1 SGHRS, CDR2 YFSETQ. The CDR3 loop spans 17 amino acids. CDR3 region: CASSLSGGLGSYNEQFF. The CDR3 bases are TGCGCCAGCAGCTTGAGCGGGGGCCTGGGGAGCTACAATGAGCAGTTCTTC.

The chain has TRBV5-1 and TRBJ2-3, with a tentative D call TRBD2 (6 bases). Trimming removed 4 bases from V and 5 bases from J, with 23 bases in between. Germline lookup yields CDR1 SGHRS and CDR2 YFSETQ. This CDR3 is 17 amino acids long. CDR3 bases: TGCGCCAGCAGCGCCGGCCCTTTGACGGGAGCGGTAGATACGCAGTATTTT. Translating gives CASSAGPLTGAVDTQYF.

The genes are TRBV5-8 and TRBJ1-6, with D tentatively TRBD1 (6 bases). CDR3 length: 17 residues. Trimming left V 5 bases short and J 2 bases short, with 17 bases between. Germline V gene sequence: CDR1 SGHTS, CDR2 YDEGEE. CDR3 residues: CASRIPQGVTYNSPLHF. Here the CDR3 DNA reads TGTGCCAGCAGAATCCCACAGGGAGTTACCTATAATTCACCCCTCCACTTT.

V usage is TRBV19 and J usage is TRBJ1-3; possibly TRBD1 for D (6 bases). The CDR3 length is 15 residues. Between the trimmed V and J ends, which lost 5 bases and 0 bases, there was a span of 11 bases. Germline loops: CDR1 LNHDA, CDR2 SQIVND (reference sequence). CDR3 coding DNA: TGTGCCAGTAGTTCCCAGGGGCTCTCTGGAAACACCATATATTTT. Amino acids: CASSSQGLSGNTIYF.

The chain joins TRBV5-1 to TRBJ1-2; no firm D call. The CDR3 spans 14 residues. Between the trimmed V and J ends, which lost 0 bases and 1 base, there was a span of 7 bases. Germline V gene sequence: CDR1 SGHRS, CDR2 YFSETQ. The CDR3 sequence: CASSLARNNYGYTF. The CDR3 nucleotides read TGCGCCAGCAGCTTGGCCAGAAATAACTATGGCTACACCTTC.

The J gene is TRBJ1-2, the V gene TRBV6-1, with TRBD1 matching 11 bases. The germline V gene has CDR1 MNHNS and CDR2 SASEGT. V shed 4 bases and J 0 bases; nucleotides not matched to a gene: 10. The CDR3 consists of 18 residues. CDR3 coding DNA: TGTGCCAGCAGTGCCTCGGACAGGGGGCGTAGGGCTAACTATGGCTACACCTTC. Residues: CASSASDRGRRANYGYTF.

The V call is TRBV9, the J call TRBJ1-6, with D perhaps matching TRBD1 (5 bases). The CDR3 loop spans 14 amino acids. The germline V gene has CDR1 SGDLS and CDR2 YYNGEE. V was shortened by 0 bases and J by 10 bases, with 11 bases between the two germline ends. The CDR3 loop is CASSVEGVGSPLHF. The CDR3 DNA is TGTGCCAGCAGCGTAGAAGGGGTAGGCTCACCCCTCCACTTT.

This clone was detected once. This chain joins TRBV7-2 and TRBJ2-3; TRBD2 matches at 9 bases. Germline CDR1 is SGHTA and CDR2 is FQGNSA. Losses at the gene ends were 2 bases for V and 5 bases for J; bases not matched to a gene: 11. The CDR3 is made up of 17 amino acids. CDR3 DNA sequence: TGTGCCAGCAGCTTACACGGGGCGGGAGGGTTGGAAGATACGCAGTATTTT. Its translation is CASSLHGAGGLEDTQYF. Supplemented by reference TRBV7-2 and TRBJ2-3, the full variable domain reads GAGVSQSPSNKVTEKGKDVELRCDPISGHTALYWYRQSLGQGLEFLIYFQGNSAPDKSGLPSDRFSAERTGGSVSTLTIQRTQQEDSAVYLCASSLHGAGGLEDTQYFGPGTRLTVL.

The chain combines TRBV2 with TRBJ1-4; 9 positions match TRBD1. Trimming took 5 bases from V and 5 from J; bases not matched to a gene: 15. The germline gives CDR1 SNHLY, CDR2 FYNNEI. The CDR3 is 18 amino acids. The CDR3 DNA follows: TGTGCCAGCAGTTTAAAACGTAAAGTGACAGGGGGGAATGAAAAACTGTTTTTT. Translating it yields CASSLKRKVTGGNEKLFF.

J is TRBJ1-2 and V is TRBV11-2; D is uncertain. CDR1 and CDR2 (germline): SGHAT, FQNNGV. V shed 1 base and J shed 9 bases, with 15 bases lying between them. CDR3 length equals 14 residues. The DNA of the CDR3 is TGTGCCAGCAGCTTAGCCCCCGCGGTTGCGAGCTACACCTTC. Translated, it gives CASSLAPAVASYTF. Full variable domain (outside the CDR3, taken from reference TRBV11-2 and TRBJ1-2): EAGVAQSPRYKIIEKRQSVAFWCNPISGHATLYWYQQILGQGPKLLIQFQNNGVVDDSQLPKDRFSAERLKGVDSTLKIQPAKLEDSAVYLCASSLAPAVASYTFGSGTRLTVV.

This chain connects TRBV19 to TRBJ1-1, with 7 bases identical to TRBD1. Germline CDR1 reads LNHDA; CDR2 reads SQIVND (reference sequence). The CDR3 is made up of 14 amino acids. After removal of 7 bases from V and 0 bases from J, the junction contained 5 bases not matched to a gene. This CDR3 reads CASKTDRMNTEAFF. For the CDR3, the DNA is TGTGCCAGTAAGACGGACAGGATGAACACTGAAGCTTTCTTT.

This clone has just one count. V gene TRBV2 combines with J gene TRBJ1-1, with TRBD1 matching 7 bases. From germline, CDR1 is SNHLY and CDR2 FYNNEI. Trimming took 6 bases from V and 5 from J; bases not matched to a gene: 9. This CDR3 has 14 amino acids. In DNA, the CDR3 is TGTGCCAGCAGAGAGGGGGCGCTCAGGACTGAAGCTTTCTTT. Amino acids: CASREGALRTEAFF.

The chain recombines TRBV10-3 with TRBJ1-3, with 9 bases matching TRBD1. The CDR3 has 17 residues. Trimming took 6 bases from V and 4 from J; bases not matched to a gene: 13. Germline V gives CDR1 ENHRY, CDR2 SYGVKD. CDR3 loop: CAIRPGQGVSVGNTIYF. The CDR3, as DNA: TGTGCCATCAGGCCGGGACAGGGAGTTTCTGTCGGAAACACCATATATTTT.

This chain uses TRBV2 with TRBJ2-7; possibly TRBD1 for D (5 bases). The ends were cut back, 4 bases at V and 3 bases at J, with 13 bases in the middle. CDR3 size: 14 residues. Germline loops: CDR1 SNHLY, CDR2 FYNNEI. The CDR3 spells CASSVGLRVYEQYF. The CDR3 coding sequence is TGTGCCAGCAGTGTGGGCCTCAGGGTCTACGAGCAGTACTTC.

The CDR3 spells CASTFQGRANTDEQYF. The CDR3 coding sequence is TGCGCCAGCACCTTCCAAGGGAGGGCCAATACCGACGAGCAGTACTTC. The J gene is TRBJ2-7, the V gene TRBV5-1; 7 bases fit TRBD2. There are 16 residues in the CDR3. V gave up 6 bases and J gave up 5 bases; unmatched junction bases: 17. Germline loops: CDR1 SGHRS, CDR2 YFSETQ.

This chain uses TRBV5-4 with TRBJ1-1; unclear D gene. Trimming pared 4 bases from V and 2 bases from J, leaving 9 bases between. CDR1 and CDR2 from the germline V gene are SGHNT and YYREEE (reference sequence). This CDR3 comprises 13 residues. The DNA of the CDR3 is TGTGCCAGCAGCGCAACTGCTAACACTGAAGCTTTCTTT. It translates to CASSATANTEAFF.

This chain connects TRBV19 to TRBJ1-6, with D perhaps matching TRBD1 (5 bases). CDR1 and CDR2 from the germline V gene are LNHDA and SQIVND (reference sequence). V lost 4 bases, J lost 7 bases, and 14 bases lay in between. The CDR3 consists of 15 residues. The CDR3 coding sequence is TGTGCCAGTAGTAAGCGGGACGCCGAAAATTCACCCCTCCACTTT. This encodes CASSKRDAENSPLHF.

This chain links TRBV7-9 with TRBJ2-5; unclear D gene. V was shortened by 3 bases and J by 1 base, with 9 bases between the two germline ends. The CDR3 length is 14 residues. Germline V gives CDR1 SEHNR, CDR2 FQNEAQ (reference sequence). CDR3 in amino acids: CASSFGRPQETQYF. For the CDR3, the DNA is TGTGCCAGCAGCTTCGGCAGGCCCCAAGAGACCCAGTACTTC.

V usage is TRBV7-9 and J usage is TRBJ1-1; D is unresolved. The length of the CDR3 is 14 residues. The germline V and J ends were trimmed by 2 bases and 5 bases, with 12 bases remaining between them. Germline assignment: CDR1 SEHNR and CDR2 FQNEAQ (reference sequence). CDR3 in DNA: TGTGCCAGCAGCTTAATACAGATTAAAACTGAAGCTTTCTTT. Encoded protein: CASSLIQIKTEAFF. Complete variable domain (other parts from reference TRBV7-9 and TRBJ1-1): DTGVSQNPRHKITKRGQNVTFRCDPISEHNRLYWYRQTLGQGPEFLTYFQNEAQLEKSRLLSDRFSAERPKGSFSTLEIQRTEQGDSAMYLCASSLIQIKTEAFFGQGTRLTVV.

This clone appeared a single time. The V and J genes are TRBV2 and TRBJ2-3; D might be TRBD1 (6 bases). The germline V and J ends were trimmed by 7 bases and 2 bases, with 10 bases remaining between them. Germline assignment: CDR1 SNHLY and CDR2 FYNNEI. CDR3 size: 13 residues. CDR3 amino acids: CASNDRITDTQYF. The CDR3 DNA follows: TGTGCCAGCAATGACAGGATCACAGATACGCAGTATTTT.

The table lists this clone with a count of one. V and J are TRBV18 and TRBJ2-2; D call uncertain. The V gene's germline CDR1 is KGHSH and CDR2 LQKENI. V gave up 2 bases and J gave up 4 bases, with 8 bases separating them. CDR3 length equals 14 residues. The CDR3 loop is CASSPNSVTGELFF. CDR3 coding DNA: TGTGCCAGCTCACCAAACTCTGTCACCGGGGAGCTGTTTTTT.

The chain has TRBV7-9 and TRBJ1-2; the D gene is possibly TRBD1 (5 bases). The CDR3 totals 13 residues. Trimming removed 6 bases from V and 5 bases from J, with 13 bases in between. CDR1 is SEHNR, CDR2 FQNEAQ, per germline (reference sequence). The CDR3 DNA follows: TGTGCCAGCAGTCCACAGGATACTTATGGCTACACCTTC. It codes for CASSPQDTYGYTF.

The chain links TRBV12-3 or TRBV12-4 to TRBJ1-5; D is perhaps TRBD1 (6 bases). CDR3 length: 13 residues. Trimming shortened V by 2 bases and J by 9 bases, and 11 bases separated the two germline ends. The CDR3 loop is CASSLTGPGPQHF. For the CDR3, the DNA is TGTGCCAGCAGTTTAACAGGGCCGGGGCCCCAGCATTTT.

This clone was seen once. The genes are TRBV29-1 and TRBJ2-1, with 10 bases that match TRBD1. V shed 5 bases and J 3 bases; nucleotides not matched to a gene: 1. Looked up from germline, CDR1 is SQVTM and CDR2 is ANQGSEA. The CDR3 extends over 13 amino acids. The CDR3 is CSVWTGGYNEQFF. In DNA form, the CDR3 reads TGCAGCGTTTGGACAGGGGGCTACAATGAGCAGTTCTTC.

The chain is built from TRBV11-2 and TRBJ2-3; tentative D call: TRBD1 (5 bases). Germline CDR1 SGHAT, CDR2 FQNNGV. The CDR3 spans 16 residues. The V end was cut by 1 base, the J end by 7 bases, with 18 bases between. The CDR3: CASSLVPGMELNTQYF. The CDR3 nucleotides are TGTGCCAGCAGCTTAGTGCCAGGGATGGAGCTGAATACGCAGTATTTT.